A single T cell receptor beta chain is shown here with its context. This clonotype was observed at least ten times. The specificity of this receptor is unknown. Base-call qualities are not available, and no considerably larger clone is one nucleotide away. Synthesis of TCR cDNA relied on 5'RACE template switching, a step that introduced a universal primer site along with unique molecular identifiers. Priming of cDNA synthesis was performed from both the TCR alpha and TCR beta constant segments. Libraries were amplified in two PCR steps, with sample barcodes and sequencing adapters added in the second step. Sequencing of libraries was done on Illumina HiSeq 2500 (2x100 bp) or NovaSeq (2x150 bp). In the authors' own workflow: Demultiplexing of reads and collapsing into UMI consensus sequences were performed with MIGEC, and V(D)J alignment was carried out with MiXCR. Clonotypes responding to the vaccine were identified with edgeR on replicate PBMC samples, with the criteria of FDR below 0.01 and a log2 fold change above 5 up to day 15. CD4 or CD8 identity was assigned to each bulk clonotype according to whether the clonotype was present at higher abundance in the sequenced CD4 repertoire or the sequenced CD8 repertoire. TCRdb ran its own pipeline on the public reads, namely fastp trimming at Q25 and MiXCR clone calling, and kept in-frame beta chains. Rows with one shared CDR3 protein collapse into an entry with the most common genes and DNA. It is TCRdb's table, rather than the study itself, that gives the V and J calls and clone size. This sample gives over 100,000 distinct CDR3 sequences in total; 7% to 8.5% of them show up just once. The ten largest clones represent over 25% of the sample.

In light of the paper, this sample's treatment or condition label describes: live attenuated yellow fever vaccine strain. A standard Ficoll-Paque protocol was used to isolate PBMCs from peripheral blood. Dynabeads CD4 and CD8 positive selection kits were used to isolate CD4 and CD8 T-cell fractions. TriZol was used to extract RNA from bulk PBMCs, from CD4 and CD8 fractions, and from dextramer-positive and dextramer-negative fractions. From the germline V gene, CDR1 is SGDLS and CDR2 is YYNGEE. For this chain, trimming is 4 bases at the V end and 5 bases at the J end, and the number of junction bases without a gene match is 6. The CDR3 covers 14 residues, taking in both the cysteine and the phenylalanine. The DNA shown is the 42-base CDR3, in frame from base 1. The data were taken from a study of T cells after yellow fever vaccination (dated by TCRdb to the late 2010s). Background on the whole study: The SMART-Seq v4 Ultra Low Input RNA kit was used to prepare libraries from fractions with low cell numbers. Blood samples were taken at several timepoints before and after primary and secondary immunization, and bulk PBMC replicates and cell subsets were isolated. The cohort comprised two healthy male donors, one aged 18 to 30 and one aged 30 to 39 years. To follow T-cell clones before and after primary and booster YFV17D yellow fever vaccination, bulk TCR alpha and beta repertoires were sequenced over time.

Beyond this particular receptor, the publication reports: After the booster, most of the clones that had expanded following primary vaccination were detected again (roughly 96% of CD4 and roughly 90% of CD8), which suggests that memory was broadly maintained. Because only two donors were included in the study, the extent to which the findings can be generalized is limited. FACS-sorted repertoires could contain abundant contaminating clonotypes from the bulk population, so computational filtering was required. The secondary T-cell response was found to be weaker but faster than the primary response, with a peak reached on day 5 rather than on day 15. A small share of clonotypes was detected in both CD4 and CD8 compartments, with the overlap likely arising from convergent recombination.

The chain links TRBV9 with TRBJ1-3; TRBD1 agrees with 7 junctional bases. The input for sequencing was CD8+ T cells sorted from PBMCs, taken 45 days after the yellow fever booster vaccination. This receptor was obtained from a man aged 30 to 45 who received the YFV17D yellow fever vaccine. The nucleotide sequence is TGTGCCAGCAGCCCACAGGGGTACCGAAACACCATATATTTT. Its amino acids are CASSPQGYRNTIYF.